This TCR beta chain came from a study of cytomegalovirus exposure and HLA in healthy donors. Study details: An analysis done earlier identified roughly 120 million unique TCR beta sequences from roughly 190 million T cells. General study results and limits: As a later analysis revealed, most CMV-associated TCR beta chains appeared HLA-restricted.

Healthy people donating bone marrow made up the donors. It was with 60 Vbeta and 13 Jbeta primers that the PCR ran. Only in-frame clones appear in the TCRdb table, and some are missing; sequencing was by immunoSEQ multiplex PCR. The sample has roughly 150,000 clones; around 80% are singletons. Comment on this clone: Its antigen is not identified.

Per the germline V gene, CDR1 is SGDLS and CDR2 is YYNGEE. J gave up 1 base and V 4 bases, and 3 bases lay outside the gene matches. The CDR3 runs to 15 residues. The chain carries TRBV9 and TRBJ2-2; 8 positions match TRBD1. The source is a male donor in good health and CMV-seronegative. Sample: PBMCs. DNA of the CDR3: TGTGCCAGCAGCATACAGGGGGGGAACACCGGGGAGCTGTTTTTT. Its protein product is CASSIQGGNTGELFF.